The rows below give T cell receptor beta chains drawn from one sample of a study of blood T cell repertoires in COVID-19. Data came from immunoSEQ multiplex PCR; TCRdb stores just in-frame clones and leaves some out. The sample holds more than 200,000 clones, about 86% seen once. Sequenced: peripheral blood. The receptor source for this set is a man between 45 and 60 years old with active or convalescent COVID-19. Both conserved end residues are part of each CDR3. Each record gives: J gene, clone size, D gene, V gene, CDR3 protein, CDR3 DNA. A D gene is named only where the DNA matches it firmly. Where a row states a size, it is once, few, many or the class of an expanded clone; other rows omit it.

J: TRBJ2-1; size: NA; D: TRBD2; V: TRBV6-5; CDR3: CASSLSGGGYNEQFF; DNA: TGTGCCAGCAGTTTATCGGGCGGGGGCTACAATGAGCAGTTCTTC
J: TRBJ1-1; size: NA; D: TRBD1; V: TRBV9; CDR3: CASSATGLTEAFF; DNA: TGTGCCAGCAGCGCGACAGGGCTCACTGAAGCTTTCTTT
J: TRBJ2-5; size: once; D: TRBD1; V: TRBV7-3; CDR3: CASSPDRAKTQYF; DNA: TGTGCCAGCAGCCCGGACAGGGCCAAGACCCAGTACTTC
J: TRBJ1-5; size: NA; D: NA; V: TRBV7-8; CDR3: CASSPQQGYNQPQHF; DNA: TGTGCCAGCAGCCCGCAGCAGGGCTACAATCAGCCCCAGCATTTT
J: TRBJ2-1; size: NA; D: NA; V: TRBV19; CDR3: CASSIVAFSYNEQFF; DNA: TGTGCCAGTAGTATAGTGGCTTTTTCCTACAATGAGCAGTTCTTC
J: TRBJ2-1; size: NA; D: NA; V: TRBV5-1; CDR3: CASAPAGKAGEQFF; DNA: TGCGCCAGCGCCCCCGCAGGGAAGGCCGGTGAGCAGTTCTTC
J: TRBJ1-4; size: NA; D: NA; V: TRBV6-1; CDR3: CASSESLGAEEKLFF; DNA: TGTGCCAGCAGTGAAAGTCTAGGGGCCGAGGAAAAACTGTTTTTT
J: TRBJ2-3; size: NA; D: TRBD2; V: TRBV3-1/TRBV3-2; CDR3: CASSQLAGATDTQYF; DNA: TGTGCCAGCAGCCAGCTAGCGGGGGCCACAGATACGCAGTATTTT
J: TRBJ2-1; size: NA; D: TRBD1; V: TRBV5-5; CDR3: CASSLTGTEYNEQFF; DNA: TGTGCCAGCAGCCTGACCGGGACAGAGTACAATGAGCAGTTCTTC
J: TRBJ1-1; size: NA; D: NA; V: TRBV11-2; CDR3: CASSLDRDSEAFF; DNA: TGTGCCAGCAGCCTGGACAGAGACTCAGAAGCTTTCTTT
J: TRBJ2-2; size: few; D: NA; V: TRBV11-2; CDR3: CASSFSGAGTGELFF; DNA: TGTGCCAGCAGCTTCTCAGGGGCGGGTACCGGGGAGCTGTTTTTT
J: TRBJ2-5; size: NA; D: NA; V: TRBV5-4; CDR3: CASSPFPDSVQETQYF; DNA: TGTGCCAGCAGCCCCTTCCCCGACAGCGTTCAAGAGACCCAGTACTTC
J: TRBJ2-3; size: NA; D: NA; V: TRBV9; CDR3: CASSVTPTLGARDTQYF; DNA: TGTGCCAGCAGCGTAACCCCCACTCTGGGGGCGCGGGATACGCAGTATTTT
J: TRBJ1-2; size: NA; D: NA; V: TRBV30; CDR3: CAWSPRLGRWGYTF; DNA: TGTGCCTGGAGTCCTAGGTTGGGGAGATGGGGCTACACCTTC
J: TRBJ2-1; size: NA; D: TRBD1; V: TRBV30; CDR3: CAWSAHQGQLFF; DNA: TGTGCCTGGAGTGCCCACCAGGGACAGCTGTTCTTC
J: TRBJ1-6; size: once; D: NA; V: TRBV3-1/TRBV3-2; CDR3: CASSQDWGHNSPLHF; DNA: TGTGCCAGCAGCCAAGATTGGGGCCATAATTCACCCCTCCACTTT
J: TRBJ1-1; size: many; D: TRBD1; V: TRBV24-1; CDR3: CATSEPTGGIVGGDTEAFF; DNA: TGTGCCACCAGTGAACCAACAGGGGGCATTGTAGGTGGGGACACTGAAGCTTTCTTT
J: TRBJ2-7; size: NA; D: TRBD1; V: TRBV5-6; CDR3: CASSPDRGYEQYF; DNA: TGTGCCAGCAGTCCTGACAGGGGATACGAGCAGTACTTC
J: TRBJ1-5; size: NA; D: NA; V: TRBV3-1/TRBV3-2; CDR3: CASSHRGSNQPQHF; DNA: TGTGCCAGCAGCCACAGGGGCAGCAATCAGCCCCAGCATTTT
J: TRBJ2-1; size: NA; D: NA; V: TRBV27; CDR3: CASSPYLGGKDNEQFF; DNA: TGTGCCAGCAGTCCCTACCTCGGAGGCAAAGACAATGAGCAGTTCTTC
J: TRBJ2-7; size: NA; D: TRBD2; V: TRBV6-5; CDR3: CASILGLAGSYEQYF; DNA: TGTGCCAGCATCCTTGGACTAGCGGGCTCCTACGAGCAGTACTTC
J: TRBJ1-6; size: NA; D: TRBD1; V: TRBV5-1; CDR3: CASSLRDRNSPLHF; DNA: TGCGCCAGCAGCCTCCGGGACAGAAATTCACCCCTCCACTTT
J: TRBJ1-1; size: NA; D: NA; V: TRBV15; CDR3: CATSRVRDTEAFF; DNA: TGTGCCACCAGCAGAGTACGGGACACTGAAGCTTTCTTT
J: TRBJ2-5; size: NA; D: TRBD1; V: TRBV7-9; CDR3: CASSLGTGGRETQYF; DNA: TGTGCCAGCAGCTTAGGGACAGGGGGACGGGAGACCCAGTACTTC
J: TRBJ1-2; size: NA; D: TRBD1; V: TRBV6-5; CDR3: CASRETGRSYGYTF; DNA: TGTGCCAGCAGAGAGACAGGGCGGAGCTATGGCTACACCTTC
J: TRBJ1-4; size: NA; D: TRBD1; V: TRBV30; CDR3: CAWASGQGANEKLFF; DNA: TGTGCCTGGGCATCGGGACAGGGGGCTAATGAAAAACTGTTTTTT
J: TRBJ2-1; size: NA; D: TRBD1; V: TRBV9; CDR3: CASSVGQGARNEQFF; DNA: TGTGCCAGCAGCGTAGGACAGGGGGCGAGGAATGAGCAGTTCTTC
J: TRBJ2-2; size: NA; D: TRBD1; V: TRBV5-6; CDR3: CASSLGDRVDTGELFF; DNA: TGTGCCAGCAGCTTGGGGGACAGGGTGGACACCGGGGAGCTGTTTTTT
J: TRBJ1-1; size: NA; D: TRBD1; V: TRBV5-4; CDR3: CASSSTGVNTEAFF; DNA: TGTGCCAGCAGCTCCACAGGGGTTAACACTGAAGCTTTCTTT
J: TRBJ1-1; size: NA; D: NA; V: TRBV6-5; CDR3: CASSIRGGKGAEAFF; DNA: TGTGCCAGCAGTATCCGCGGGGGCAAAGGTGCTGAAGCTTTCTTT
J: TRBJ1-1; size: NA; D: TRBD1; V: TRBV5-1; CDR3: CASSYPPGTGPNTEAFF; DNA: TGCGCCAGCAGCTATCCCCCCGGGACAGGACCGAACACTGAAGCTTTCTTT
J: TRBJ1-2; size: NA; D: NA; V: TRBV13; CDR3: CASSLGREFYGYTF; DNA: TGTGCCAGCAGCTTAGGACGGGAGTTCTATGGCTACACCTTC
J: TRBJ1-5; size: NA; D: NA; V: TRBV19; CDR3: CASSIRQSSNQPQHF; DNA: TGTGCCAGTAGTATCAGGCAGTCTAGCAATCAGCCCCAGCATTTT
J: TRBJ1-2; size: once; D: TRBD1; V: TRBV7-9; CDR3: CASRSGTGLNYGYTF; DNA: TGTGCCAGCAGATCGGGGACAGGGTTGAACTATGGCTACACCTTC
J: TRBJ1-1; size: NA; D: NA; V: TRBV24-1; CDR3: CATSSPGTPNTEAFF; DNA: TGTGCCACCAGTTCACCCGGGACTCCGAACACTGAAGCTTTCTTT
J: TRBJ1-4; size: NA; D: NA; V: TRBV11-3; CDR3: CASTPRECSGVGGEKLFF; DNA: TGTGCCAGCACCCCCAGGGAATGTAGTGGGGTGGGAGGTGAAAAACTGTTTTTT
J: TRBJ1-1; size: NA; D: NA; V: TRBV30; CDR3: CAWAPVFEAFF; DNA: TGTGCCTGGGCCCCGGTCTTTGAAGCTTTCTTT
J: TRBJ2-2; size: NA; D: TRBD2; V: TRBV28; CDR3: CASSFLTSGYTGELFF; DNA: TGTGCCAGCAGTTTCTTGACTAGCGGATACACCGGGGAGCTGTTTTTT
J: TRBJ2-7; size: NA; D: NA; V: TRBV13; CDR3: CASSPNSQGLLAYEQYF; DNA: TGTGCCAGCAGCCCCAACTCTCAGGGGTTACTCGCATACGAGCAGTACTTC
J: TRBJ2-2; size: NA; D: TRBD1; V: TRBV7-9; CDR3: CASRQRTGGGTGELFF; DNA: TGTGCCAGCAGACAAAGGACAGGGGGAGGCACCGGGGAGCTGTTTTTT
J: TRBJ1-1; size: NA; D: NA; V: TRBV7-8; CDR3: CASSLGENTEAFF; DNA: TGTGCCAGCAGCTTAGGAGAGAACACTGAAGCTTTCTTT
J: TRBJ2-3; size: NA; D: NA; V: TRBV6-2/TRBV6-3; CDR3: CASSLVTSQAQYF; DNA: TGTGCCAGCAGTCTCGTGACTAGTCAAGCACAGTATTTT
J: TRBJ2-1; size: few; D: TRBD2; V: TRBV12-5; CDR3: CASGLSLGRSSYNEQFF; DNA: TGTGCTAGTGGTTTGTCACTCGGGAGGAGCTCCTACAATGAGCAGTTCTTC
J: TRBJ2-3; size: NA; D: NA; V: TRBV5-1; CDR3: CASRAADTQYF; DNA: TGCGCCAGCAGGGCTGCAGATACGCAGTATTTT
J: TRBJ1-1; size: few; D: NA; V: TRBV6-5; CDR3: CASRQTNTEAFF; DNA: TGTGCCAGCCGACAGACGAACACTGAAGCTTTCTTT
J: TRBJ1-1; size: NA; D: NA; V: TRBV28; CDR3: CASRAPGGGNTEAFF; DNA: TGTGCCAGCAGAGCCCCGGGAGGAGGGAACACTGAAGCTTTCTTT
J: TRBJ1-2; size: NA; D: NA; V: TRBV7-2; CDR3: CASSLKDSFYGYTF; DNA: TGTGCCAGCAGCTTAAAGGACAGCTTCTATGGCTACACCTTC
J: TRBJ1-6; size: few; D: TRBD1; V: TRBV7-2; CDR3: CASSRRTGNSPLHF; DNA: TGTGCCAGCAGCCGGAGGACAGGCAATTCACCCCTCCACTTT
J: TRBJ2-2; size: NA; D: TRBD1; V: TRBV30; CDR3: CAWSTPDRATGELFF; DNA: TGTGCCTGGAGTACCCCGGACAGGGCTACCGGGGAGCTGTTTTTT
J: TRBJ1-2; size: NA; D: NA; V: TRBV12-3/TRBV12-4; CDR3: CARQGANYGYTF; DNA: TGTGCCAGACAGGGAGCTAACTATGGCTACACCTTC
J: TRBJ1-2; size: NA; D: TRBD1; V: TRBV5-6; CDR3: CASSFSGQGHYGYTF; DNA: TGTGCCAGCAGCTTTTCGGGACAGGGACACTATGGCTACACCTTC
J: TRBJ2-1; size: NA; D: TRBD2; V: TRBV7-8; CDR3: CASSFGLAGAGSYNEQFF; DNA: TGTGCCAGCAGCTTCGGACTAGCGGGGGCCGGCTCCTACAATGAGCAGTTCTTC
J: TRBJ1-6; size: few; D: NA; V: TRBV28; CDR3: CASSPGLGEVNSPLHF; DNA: TGTGCCAGCAGCCCCGGACTAGGGGAAGTCAATTCACCCCTCCACTTT
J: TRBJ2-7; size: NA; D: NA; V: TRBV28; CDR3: CASSPTQGPFYEQYF; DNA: TGTGCCAGCAGCCCCACACAGGGACCTTTTTACGAGCAGTACTTC
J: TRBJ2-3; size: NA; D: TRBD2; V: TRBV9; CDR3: CASTPSGGGRGTQYF; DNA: TGTGCCAGCACCCCCTCCGGGGGGGGGCGAGGTACGCAGTATTTT
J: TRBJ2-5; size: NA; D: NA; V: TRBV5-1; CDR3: CASSRADRGGLTQETQYF; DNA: TGCGCCAGCTCTAGGGCCGACAGGGGAGGGTTGACGCAAGAGACCCAGTACTTC
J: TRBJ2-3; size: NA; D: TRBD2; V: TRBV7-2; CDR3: CASSLQASGGTSTDTQYF; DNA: TGTGCCAGCAGCTTACAAGCTAGCGGGGGGACCAGCACAGATACGCAGTATTTT